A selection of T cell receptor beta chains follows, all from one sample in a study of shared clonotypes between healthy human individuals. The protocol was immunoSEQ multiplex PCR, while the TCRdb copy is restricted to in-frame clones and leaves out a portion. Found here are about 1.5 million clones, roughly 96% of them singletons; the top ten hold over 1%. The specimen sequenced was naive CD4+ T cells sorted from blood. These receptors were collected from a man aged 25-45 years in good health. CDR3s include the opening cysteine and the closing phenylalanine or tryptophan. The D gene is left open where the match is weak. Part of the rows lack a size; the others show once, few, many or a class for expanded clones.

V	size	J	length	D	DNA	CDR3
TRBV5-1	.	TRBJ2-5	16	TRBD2	TGCGCCAGCAGCTTGGGGACTAGCGGGAGCCAAGAGACCCAGTACTTC	CASSLGTSGSQETQYF
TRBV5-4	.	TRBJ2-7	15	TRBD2	TGTGCCAGCAGCCTGAGTACTAGCGGCTCCTACGAGCAGTACTTC	CASSLSTSGSYEQYF
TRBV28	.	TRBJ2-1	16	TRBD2	TGTGCCAGCAGTTTGGGGTCTAGCGGGAGTCTCAATGAGCAGTTCTTC	CASSLGSSGSLNEQFF
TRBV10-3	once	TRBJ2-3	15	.	TGTGCCGGAAGCCAGGGTCCCACAAGCACAGATACGCAGTATTTT	CAGSQGPTSTDTQYF
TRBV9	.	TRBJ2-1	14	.	TGTGCCAGCCAACGGGCAAGCTCCTACAATGAGCAGTTCTTC	CASQRASSYNEQFF
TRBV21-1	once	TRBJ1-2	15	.	TGTGCCAGCAGCAGGGGGACAGGGCAGACCTATGGCTACACCTTC	CASSRGTGQTYGYTF
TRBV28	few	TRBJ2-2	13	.	TGTGCCAGCAGCTCAAGGAACACCGGGGAGCTGTTTTTT	CASSSRNTGELFF
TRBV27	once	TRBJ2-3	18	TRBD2	TGTGCCAGCAGTTTTGTGGGACTAGCGGAACACCCCACAGATACGCAGTATTTT	CASSFVGLAEHPTDTQYF
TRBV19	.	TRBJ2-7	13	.	TGTGCCAGTAGTATGCTGGGCCCCTACGAGCAGTACTTC	CASSMLGPYEQYF
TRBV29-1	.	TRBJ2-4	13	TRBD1	TGCAGCGTTGGGGGTAGACAGGGCGTCATTCAGTACTTC	CSVGGRQGVIQYF
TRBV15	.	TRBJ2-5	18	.	TGTGCCACCAGCAGGCCCAGGGGCTTGGGAGCAGCCCAAGAGACCCAGTACTTC	CATSRPRGLGAAQETQYF
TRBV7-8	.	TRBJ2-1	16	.	TGTGCCAGCAGCGAGGACCAACAACTACACTACAATGAGCAGTTCTTC	CASSEDQQLHYNEQFF
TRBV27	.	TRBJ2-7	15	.	TGTGCCAGCAGTCCCAGGGGGGGCCGCGCCTACGAGCAGTACTTC	CASSPRGGRAYEQYF
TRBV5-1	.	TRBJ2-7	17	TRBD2	TGCGCCAGCAGCCCCCGGGGTAGCGGGAGGCAACCCTACGAGCAGTACTTC	CASSPRGSGRQPYEQYF
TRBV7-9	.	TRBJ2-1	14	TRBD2	TGTGCCAGCAGCTTGGGCGGGAGGTATAATGAGCAGTTCTTC	CASSLGGRYNEQFF
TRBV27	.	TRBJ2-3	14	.	TGTGCCAGCAGTCGGGACTTACTCACAGATACGCAGTATTTT	CASSRDLLTDTQYF
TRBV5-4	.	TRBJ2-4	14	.	TGTGCCAGCAGCTTGGCGGGGGCGGGAAACATTCAGTACTTC	CASSLAGAGNIQYF
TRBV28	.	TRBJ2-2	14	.	TGTGCCAGCAGTTCCCCGGGAAGGGGGGGGGAGCTGTTTTTT	CASSSPGRGGELFF
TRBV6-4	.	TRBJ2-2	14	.	TGTGCCAGCAGTGAACAGGGAGGGACCGGGGAGCTGTTTTTT	CASSEQGGTGELFF
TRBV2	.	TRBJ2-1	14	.	TGTGCCAGCAGTCTAAAGACGGTCCAGGCTGAGCAGTTCTTC	CASSLKTVQAEQFF
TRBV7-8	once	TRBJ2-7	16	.	TGTGCCAGCAGCCCCCCTTGGGGGGCCGCGGCCTACGAGCAGTACTTC	CASSPPWGAAAYEQYF
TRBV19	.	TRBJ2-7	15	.	TGTGCCAGTAGTATAGCTGGGGGCGCGATCTACGAGCAGTACTTC	CASSIAGGAIYEQYF
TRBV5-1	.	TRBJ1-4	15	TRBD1	TGCGCCAGCAGCCCGCGGACAGGGGGCGGTGAAAAACTGTTTTTT	CASSPRTGGGEKLFF
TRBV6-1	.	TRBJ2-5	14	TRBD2	TGTGCCAGCAGTCTCTCCGGGGGGTACGAGACCCAGTACTTC	CASSLSGGYETQYF
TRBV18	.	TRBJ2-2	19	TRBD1	TGTGCCAGCTCACCACGGATCCCCGGACAGGGGGCGAACACCGGGGAGCTGTTTTTT	CASSPRIPGQGANTGELFF
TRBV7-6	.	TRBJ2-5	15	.	TGTGCCAGCAGCTTAGGGGCAGGGGGGCCAGAGACCCAGTACTTC	CASSLGAGGPETQYF
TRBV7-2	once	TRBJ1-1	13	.	TGTGCCAGCAGCTCCCGACGGAACACTGAAGCTTTCTTT	CASSSRRNTEAFF
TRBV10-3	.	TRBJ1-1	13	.	TGTGCCATCAGTGGGGTGGCAGGGAGCTCAGCTTTCTTT	CAISGVAGSSAFF
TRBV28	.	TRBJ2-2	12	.	TGTGCCAGCAGCCCCCCGGCCGGGGAGCTGTTTTTT	CASSPPAGELFF